One and the same sample provided the 6 T cell receptor beta chains below, sequenced in a study of T-cell reconstitution after alpha-beta-depleted transplantation in children. Unique molecular identifiers were incorporated when the TCRbeta library was constructed. Via MiXCR, TCRdb re-called the PCR reads, giving one row per CDR3 protein. This sample carries about 240,000 distinct CDR3 sequences, under 30% of them seen once, and the ten largest clones take about 2.6%. This specimen was PBMCs, taken before TCRalphabeta/CD19-depleted stem cell transplant. Receptor source: a girl between 2 and 10 years old with Fanconi anemia, due to receive a stem cell transplant.

The V and J genes are TRBV5-1 and TRBJ2-5; the match to TRBD2 covers 9 bases. In germline, CDR1 is SGHRS, CDR2 YFSETQ. J lost 1 base, V lost 4 bases, and 14 bases had no gene match. This CDR3 is built from 18 residues. CDR3 loop: CASSPLITVTSGQETQYF. The CDR3 DNA sequence: TGCGCCAGCAGCCCATTAATAACGGTGACTAGCGGCCAAGAGACCCAGTACTTC.

The J gene is TRBJ2-7, the V gene TRBV29-1, with D possibly TRBD1 on 5 matching bases. The CDR3 covers 13 residues. Per the germline V gene, CDR1 is SQVTM and CDR2 is ANQGSEA. Trimming took 2 bases from V and 0 from J, leaving 8 bases between them. The CDR3 sequence: CSVESGFSYEQYF. CDR3 sequence (DNA): TGCAGCGTTGAATCAGGGTTCTCCTACGAGCAGTACTTC.

The chain joins TRBV6-5 to TRBJ2-1, with D maybe TRBD2 (5 bases). Trimming took off 2 bases at V and 8 bases at J, with 10 bases between the two ends. In germline, CDR1 is MNHEY, CDR2 SVGAGI. The CDR3 is 13 residues long. The CDR3 DNA reads as TGTGCCAGCAGTTACGAGGGATCGGATGAGCAGTTCTTC. Encoded protein: CASSYEGSDEQFF.

The rearrangement joins TRBV15 to TRBJ2-3, with D possibly being TRBD2 (5 bases). Trimming left V 1 base short and J 0 bases short, with 8 bases between. The CDR3 has 15 residues. Germline CDR1 reads LNHNV; CDR2 reads YYDKDF (reference sequence). The CDR3 DNA reads TGTGCCACCAGCAGAGGAGACTATAGCACAGATACGCAGTATTTT. It is translated as CATSRGDYSTDTQYF.

V and J are TRBV29-1 and TRBJ2-7; 11 bases are a match to TRBD1. V gave up 6 bases and J gave up 2 bases; unmatched junction bases: 9. Germline CDR1 SQVTM, CDR2 ANQGSEA. This CDR3 is 15 amino acids long. CDR3 sequence (DNA): TGCAGCGTCTCACCGGGACAGGGGGGGACCTACGAGCAGTACTTC. This sequence encodes CSVSPGQGGTYEQYF.

J is TRBJ2-1 and V is TRBV5-1, with TRBD2 identical over 11 bases. V lost 1 base, J lost 7 bases, and 7 bases stayed unmatched. CDR1 is SGHRS, CDR2 YFSETQ, per germline. The CDR3 has 16 amino acids. In DNA form, the CDR3 reads TGCGCCAGCAGCTTGTACACTAGCGGGGGTGGAAATGAGCAGTTCTTC. Protein: CASSLYTSGGGNEQFF.